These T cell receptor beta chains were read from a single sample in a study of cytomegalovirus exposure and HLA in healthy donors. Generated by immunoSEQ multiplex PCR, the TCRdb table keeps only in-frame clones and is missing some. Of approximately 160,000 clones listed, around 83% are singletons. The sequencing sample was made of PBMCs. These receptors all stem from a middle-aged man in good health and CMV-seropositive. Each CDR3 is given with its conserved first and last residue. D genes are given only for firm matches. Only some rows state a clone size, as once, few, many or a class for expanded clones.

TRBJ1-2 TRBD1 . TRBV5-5 CASSLEGARGYTF TGTGCCAGCAGCTTGGAGGGGGCGAGAGGCTACACCTTC
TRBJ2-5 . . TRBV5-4 CASSLSAGSQETQYF TGTGCCAGCAGCTTGAGCGCGGGGTCCCAAGAGACCCAGTACTTC
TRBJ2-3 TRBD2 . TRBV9 CASSNSGGPQDTQYF TGTGCCAGCAGCAATAGCGGGGGGCCACAAGATACGCAGTATTTT
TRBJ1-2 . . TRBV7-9 CASSLGLGGYGYTF TGTGCCAGCAGCTTAGGTCTGGGGGGCTATGGCTACACCTTC
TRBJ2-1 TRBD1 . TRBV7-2 CASSFSGGAYNEQFF TGTGCCAGCAGCTTCTCAGGGGGCGCGTACAATGAGCAGTTCTTC
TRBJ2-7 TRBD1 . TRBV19 CASSPNRGRRGEQYF TGTGCCAGTAGTCCCAACAGGGGGCGAAGGGGCGAGCAGTACTTC
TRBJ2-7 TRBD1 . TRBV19 CASSPTGGVVYEQYF TGTGCCAGTAGTCCGACAGGGGGCGTTGTGTACGAGCAGTACTTC
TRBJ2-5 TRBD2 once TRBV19 CASSKYPGLAGGETQYF TGTGCCAGTAGTAAATACCCGGGACTAGCGGGAGGGGAGACCCAGTACTTC
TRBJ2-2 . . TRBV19 CASSIEGGTGELFF TGTGCCAGTAGTATAGAAGGGGGAACCGGGGAGCTGTTTTTT
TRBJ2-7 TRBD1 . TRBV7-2 CASSSIRGLDEQYF TGTGCCAGCAGCTCAATCAGGGGGCTGGACGAGCAGTACTTC
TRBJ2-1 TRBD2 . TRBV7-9 CASSTNAGVYNEQFF TGTGCCAGCAGCACAAACGCGGGAGTGTACAATGAGCAGTTCTTC
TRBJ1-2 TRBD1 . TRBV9 CASSGLRDSGPSSGGYTF TGTGCCAGCAGCGGACTAAGGGACAGTGGACCGTCGTCGGGTGGCTACACCTTC
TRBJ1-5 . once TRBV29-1 CSVSGTNSNQPQHF TGCAGCGTATCCGGGACAAACAGCAATCAGCCCCAGCATTTT
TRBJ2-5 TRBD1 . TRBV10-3 CAISASGTGGPETQYF TGTGCCATCAGTGCTTCCGGGACAGGGGGACCAGAGACCCAGTACTTC
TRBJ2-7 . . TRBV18 CASSPPAWAYEQYF TGTGCCAGCTCACCCCCAGCGTGGGCCTACGAGCAGTACTTC
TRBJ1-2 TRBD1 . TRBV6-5 CASSSFGQGAFGYTF TGTGCCAGCAGTTCCTTCGGACAGGGGGCTTTTGGCTACACCTTC
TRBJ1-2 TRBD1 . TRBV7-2 CVSSRTGRNYGYTF TGTGTCAGCAGTCGGACAGGGAGGAACTATGGCTACACCTTC
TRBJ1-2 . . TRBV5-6 CASSLGTAAYGYTF TGTGCCAGCAGCTTGGGGACAGCCGCCTATGGCTACACCTTC
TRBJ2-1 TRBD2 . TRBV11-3 CASSPRSGGKNEQFF TGTGCCAGCAGCCCCCGGAGCGGGGGGAAGAATGAGCAGTTCTTC
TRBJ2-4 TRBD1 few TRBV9 CASSVSGGKNIQYF TGTGCCAGCAGCGTGTCAGGGGGCAAAAACATTCAGTACTTC
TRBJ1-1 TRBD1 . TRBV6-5 CASRGTGRTEAFF TGTGCCAGCAGAGGGACAGGGAGGACTGAAGCTTTCTTT
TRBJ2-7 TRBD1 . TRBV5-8 CASSPTPGTGDSSYEQYF TGTGCCAGCAGCCCCACCCCCGGGACAGGGGATAGCTCCTACGAGCAGTACTTC
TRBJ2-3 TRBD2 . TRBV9 CASSLARGTDTQYF TGTGCCAGTTCACTAGCGAGAGGCACAGATACGCAGTATTTT
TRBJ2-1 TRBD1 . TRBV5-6 CASSRGQGNEQFF TGTGCCAGCAGCAGGGGACAGGGCAATGAGCAGTTCTTC
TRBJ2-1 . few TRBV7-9 CASSLLSGGAGNEQFF TGTGCCAGCAGCTTACTATCGGGCGGGGCGGGCAATGAGCAGTTCTTC
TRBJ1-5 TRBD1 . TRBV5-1 CASSKGQDSNQPQHF TGCGCCAGCAGCAAGGGACAGGACAGCAATCAGCCCCAGCATTTT
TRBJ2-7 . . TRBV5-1 CASSLGAEQYF TGCGCCAGCAGCTTGGGTGCGGAGCAGTACTTC
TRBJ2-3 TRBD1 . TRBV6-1 CASSATTGPSDTQYF TGTGCCAGCAGCGCGACGACAGGGCCCTCAGATACGCAGTATTTT
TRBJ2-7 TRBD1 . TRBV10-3 CAISSGTGGEQYF TGTGCCATCAGTTCCGGGACAGGGGGCGAGCAGTACTTC
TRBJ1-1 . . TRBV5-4 CASSLWTVTEAFF TGTGCCAGCAGCTTGTGGACAGTCACTGAAGCTTTCTTT
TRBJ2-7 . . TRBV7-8 CASTLTGVGNEQYF TGTGCCAGCACCCTTACGGGGGTAGGAAACGAGCAGTACTTC
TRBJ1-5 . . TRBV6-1 CASRGRGTYQPQHF TGTGCCAGCCGGGGGAGGGGGACGTATCAGCCCCAGCATTTT
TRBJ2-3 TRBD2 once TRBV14 CASSSGLAVSTDTQYF TGTGCCAGCAGCTCGGGACTAGCGGTTAGCACAGATACGCAGTATTTT
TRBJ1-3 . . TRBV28 CASTEIAQSSGNTIYF TGTGCCAGCACCGAAATAGCTCAGAGCTCTGGAAACACCATATATTTT
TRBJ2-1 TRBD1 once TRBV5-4 CASSLIGGPYNEQFF TGTGCCAGCAGCTTGATAGGGGGCCCCTACAATGAGCAGTTCTTC
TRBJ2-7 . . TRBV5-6 CASSEGGVALPYEQYF TGTGCCAGCAGCGAAGGCGGGGTGGCGTTGCCCTACGAGCAGTACTTC
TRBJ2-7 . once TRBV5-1 CASSSGNYEQYF TGCGCCAGCAGCTCCGGGAACTACGAGCAGTACTTC
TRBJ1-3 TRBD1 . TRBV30 CAWSPTGQGSGNTIYF TGTGCCTGGAGTCCTACGGGACAGGGCTCTGGAAACACCATATATTTT
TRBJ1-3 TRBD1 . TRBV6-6 CASSYGDRVTIYF TGTGCCAGCAGTTATGGGGACAGGGTCACCATATATTTT
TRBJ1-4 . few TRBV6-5 CASRQTGGNEKLFF TGTGCCAGCAGGCAGACAGGCGGGAATGAAAAACTGTTTTTT
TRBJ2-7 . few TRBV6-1 CASSRSYEQYF TGTGCCAGCAGTCGTTCCTACGAGCAGTACTTC
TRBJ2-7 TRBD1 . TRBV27 CASSLQGAHEQYF TGTGCCAGCAGTTTACAGGGGGCCCACGAGCAGTACTTC
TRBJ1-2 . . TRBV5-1 CASSSLQGSYGYTF TGCGCCAGCAGCTCCTTACAGGGTTCCTATGGCTACACCTTC
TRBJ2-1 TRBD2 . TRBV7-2 CASSVTSGGAWYNEQFF TGTGCCAGCAGCGTTACTAGCGGGGGGGCCTGGTACAATGAGCAGTTCTTC
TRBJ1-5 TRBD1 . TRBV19 CASIRIGTGDQPQHF TGTGCCAGTATTCGAATCGGGACAGGGGATCAGCCCCAGCATTTT
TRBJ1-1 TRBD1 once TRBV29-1 CSVVVGTGAAFF TGCAGCGTTGTGGTTGGGACAGGGGCCGCTTTCTTT
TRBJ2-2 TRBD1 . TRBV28 CASSPRGQGGPGELFF TGTGCCAGCAGCCCCCGGGGACAGGGGGGCCCCGGGGAGCTGTTTTTT
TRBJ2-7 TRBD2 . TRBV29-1 CSVEISGTSYEQYF TGCAGCGTTGAGATTAGCGGGACCTCCTACGAGCAGTACTTC
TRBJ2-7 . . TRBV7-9 CASTGQVDYEQYF TGTGCCAGCACGGGACAAGTTGATTACGAGCAGTACTTC
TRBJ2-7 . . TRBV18 CASSLRQTGGGSYEQYF TGTGCCAGCTCACTAAGACAGACAGGAGGTGGATCCTACGAGCAGTACTTC
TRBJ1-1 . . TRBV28 CASSLKEASWF TGTGCCAGCAGTTTAAAAGAGGCCTCTTGGTTT
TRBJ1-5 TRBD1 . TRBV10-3 CAISEGQGGNQPQHF TGTGCCATCAGTGAAGGACAGGGCGGCAATCAGCCCCAGCATTTT
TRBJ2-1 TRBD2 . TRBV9 CASSVVAGAYNEQFF TGTGCCAGCAGCGTAGTAGCGGGGGCCTACAATGAGCAGTTCTTC
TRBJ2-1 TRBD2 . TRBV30 CAWSIGLAGANEQFF TGTGCCTGGAGTATCGGACTAGCGGGAGCCAATGAGCAGTTCTTC
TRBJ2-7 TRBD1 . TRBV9 CASSLRTGGTYEQYF TGTGCCAGCAGCCTGCGGACAGGGGGTACCTACGAGCAGTACTTC
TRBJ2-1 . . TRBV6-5 CASSPYSYNEQFF TGTGCCAGCAGTCCTTACTCCTACAATGAGCAGTTCTTC
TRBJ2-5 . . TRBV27 CASSLRGQETQYF TGTGCCAGCAGTTTACGGGGCCAAGAGACCCAGTACTTC